Following are 30 T cell receptor beta chains from one sample sequenced in a study of control samples from healthy donors and cancer patients (dated by TCRdb to about 2020). Library preparation used the immunoSEQ multiplex PCR assay. TCRdb limited this immuneACCESS table to in-frame rearrangements with V and J called. A share of clones is missing; checked studies link under half to unresolved V genes, and the rest is unexplained. In this sample the table shows some 150,000 clones, approximately 94% of which occur a single time. The top ten clones comprise 13% to 15% of the sample. Specimen: PBMCs. These receptors were collected from a man in his fifties or sixties with colorectal cancer.

This clone occurred once. The chain has TRBV30 and TRBJ1-2; the D gene is possibly TRBD1 (5 bases). CDR1 is GTSNPN and CDR2 is SVGIG in the germline V gene (reference sequence). V was clipped by 0 bases and J by 5 bases, with 10 bases between them. The CDR3 is 13 amino acids. CDR3 DNA: TGTGCCTGGAGTGTGGAGGGGAAGTATGGCTACACCTTC. This codes for CAWSVEGKYGYTF.

The chain links TRBV5-1 to TRBJ2-3, with no clear D. V was pared by 0 bases and J by 1 base, with 9 bases between. CDR3 length: 15 amino acids. CDR1 and CDR2 from the germline V gene are SGHRS and YFSETQ. The CDR3 DNA sequence: TGCGCCAGCAGCTTGGCCGCAAAGCGCACAGATACGCAGTATTTT. Translated, it gives CASSLAAKRTDTQYF.

The chain couples TRBV18 to TRBJ2-2; D might be TRBD1 (6 bases). The CDR3 is made up of 16 amino acids. Germline CDR1 and CDR2: KGHSH and LQKENI. The V end lost 4 bases, the J end lost 4 bases, and 16 bases lay between the germline ends. CDR3 sequence: CASSLRTEPGTGELFF. As DNA, the CDR3 is TGTGCCAGCTCACTCCGGACAGAACCGGGCACCGGGGAGCTGTTTTTT.

V usage is TRBV23-1 and J usage is TRBJ2-5, with 9 bases matching TRBD2. TRBV23-1 is marked as an open reading frame, function uncertain. The length of the CDR3 is 17 residues. V lost 6 bases to trimming and J lost 3 bases; unmatched junction nucleotides: 14. CDR3 DNA sequence: TGCGCCAGCAGCCCATGGGAAAGCGGGGGGCAAAAAGAGACCCAGTACTTC. Residues: CASSPWESGGQKETQYF.

This clone was counted once. The V call is TRBV5-1, the J call TRBJ1-5, with D maybe TRBD1 (6 bases). Per the germline V gene, CDR1 is SGHRS and CDR2 is YFSETQ. V gave up 4 bases and J gave up 7 bases, with 15 bases separating them. This CDR3 has 14 residues. This CDR3 reads CASSPWGGEQPQHF. The DNA for the CDR3 is TGCGCCAGCAGCCCCTGGGGGGGCGAGCAGCCCCAGCATTTT.

This clone was seen only once. J is TRBJ1-6 and V is TRBV9; D is ambiguous. V was clipped by 4 bases and J by 5 bases, with 4 bases between them. The CDR3 is 12 amino acids. CDR1 is SGDLS, CDR2 YYNGEE, per germline. CDR3 region: CASSFDNSPLHF. The CDR3 nucleotides are TGTGCCAGCAGCTTCGATAATTCACCCCTCCACTTT.

This clone was seen just once. The J gene is TRBJ1-6, the V gene TRBV6-2 or TRBV6-3; D is undetermined. The CDR3 runs to 15 residues. Trimming shortened V by 6 bases and J by 0 bases, and 9 bases separated the two germline ends. The germline V gene encodes CDR1 MNHEY and CDR2 SVGEGT. CDR3 sequence (DNA): TGTGCCAGCAGCGACGAACGCTCCTATAATTCACCCCTCCACTTT. This codes for CASSDERSYNSPLHF.

The chain joins TRBV28 to TRBJ1-5; TRBD1 is a possible D gene (5 bases). The length of the CDR3 is 17 residues. V was pared by 2 bases and J by 3 bases, with 17 bases between. Germline V gene lookup returns CDR1 MDHEN and CDR2 SYDVKM. The CDR3 loop is CASSLPVPGRDNQPQHF. The CDR3 region has the DNA TGTGCCAGCAGTTTACCGGTCCCGGGACGGGACAATCAGCCCCAGCATTTT.

This clone was detected only a few times. The chain recombines TRBV7-6 with TRBJ2-3; the D gene is possibly TRBD1 (5 bases). Trimming removed 0 bases from V and 1 base from J, with 5 bases in between. CDR3 length equals 14 residues. From germline, CDR1 is SGHVS and CDR2 FNYEAQ. The CDR3 region is CASSLAGGTDTQYF. In DNA form, the CDR3 reads TGTGCCAGCAGCTTAGCAGGGGGCACAGATACGCAGTATTTT.

The genes are TRBV3-1 (or the pseudogene TRBV3-2) and TRBJ1-1; D uncertain. Germline loops: CDR1 LGHDT, CDR2 YNNKEL (reference sequence). The CDR3 totals 12 residues. Between the trimmed V and J ends, which lost 1 base and 6 bases, there was a span of 6 bases. The DNA for the CDR3 is TGTGCCAGCAGCCAAGGGAGGGCTGAAGCTTTCTTT. Its protein is CASSQGRAEAFF.

The CDR3: CASSPPYNSGNTIYF. CDR3 DNA: TGTGCCAGCTCACCACCGTATAACTCTGGAAACACCATATATTTT. The chain employs TRBV18 and TRBJ1-3; D unclear. The CDR3 runs to 15 residues. CDR1 KGHSH and CDR2 LQKENI come from the germline V gene. Trimming took off 0 bases at V and 0 bases at J, with 6 bases between the two ends.

This clone appeared a single time. The chain has TRBV18 and TRBJ1-1, with TRBD1 matching 7 bases. The junction had 7 bases not matched to a gene; V was cut back by 4 bases and J by 5 bases. Germline values: CDR1 KGHSH, CDR2 LQKENI. The length of the CDR3 is 14 residues. The CDR3 reads CASSRTQGETEAFF. Here the CDR3 DNA reads TGTGCCAGCTCACGAACTCAGGGGGAAACTGAAGCTTTCTTT.

The J gene is TRBJ1-1, the V gene TRBV16, with D hard to call. Germline V gives CDR1 KGHSY, CDR2 FQNENV. The CDR3 spans 14 residues. Trimming left V 4 bases short and J 3 bases short, with 12 bases between. The DNA for the CDR3 is TGTGCCAGCAGCCGGGTTGGAGGTGACACTGAAGCTTTCTTT. Translating gives CASSRVGGDTEAFF.

The chain carries TRBV11-2 and TRBJ1-1, with 8 nucleotides matching TRBD1. The CDR3 has 12 residues. The V and J ends lost 4 bases and 6 bases, in that order; junction bases with no gene match: 1. Germline CDR1 and CDR2: SGHAT and FQNNGV. CDR3 sequence: CASSSDRAEAFF. CDR3 DNA sequence: TGTGCCAGCAGCTCGGACAGGGCTGAAGCTTTCTTT.

The genes are TRBV6-1 and TRBJ2-3, with D perhaps TRBD1 or TRBD2 (5 bases each). The germline V and J ends were trimmed by 2 bases and 0 bases, with 12 bases remaining between them. CDR1 and CDR2 from the germline V gene are MNHNS and SASEGT. The CDR3 runs 16 residues. CDR3 residues: CASSESGTLSTDTQYF. The CDR3 region has the DNA TGTGCCAGCAGTGAATCCGGGACCTTAAGCACAGATACGCAGTATTTT.

This chain links TRBV19 with TRBJ1-1, with D unclear. The V and J ends lost 1 base and 0 bases respectively, with 9 bases between them. Germline lookup yields CDR1 LNHDA and CDR2 SQIVND (reference sequence). The CDR3 loop spans 15 amino acids. CDR3 sequence: CASSIGGRLNTEAFF. The CDR3, as DNA: TGTGCCAGTAGTATAGGCGGCCGCCTGAACACTGAAGCTTTCTTT.

This sequence joins TRBV3-1 (or the pseudogene TRBV3-2) and TRBJ2-1, with D uncertain. V gave up 0 bases and J gave up 6 bases, with 9 bases separating them. There are 14 residues in the CDR3. Germline-derived CDR1 and CDR2 are LGHDT and YNNKEL (reference sequence). CDR3 residues: CASSQDLAPNEQFF. The CDR3 coding sequence is TGTGCCAGCAGCCAAGATTTGGCCCCCAATGAGCAGTTCTTC.

This clone is a singleton in its sample. This sequence joins TRBV28 and TRBJ1-2; no reliable D call. The V and J ends lost 2 bases and 0 bases respectively, with 1 base between them. Per germline, CDR1 MDHEN and CDR2 SYDVKM. The CDR3 spans 12 residues. CDR3 in amino acids: CASSLTNYGYTF. CDR3 bases: TGTGCCAGCAGTTTAACTAACTATGGCTACACCTTC.

This chain uses TRBV19 with TRBJ2-2; TRBD1 matches at 7 bases. CDR3 size: 15 residues. The V gene end was trimmed by 6 bases and the J gene end by 0 bases; junction bases not matched to a gene: 4. CDR1 LNHDA and CDR2 SQIVND come from the germline V gene (reference sequence). The CDR3 DNA sequence: TGTGCCAGTAGCTCCGGGACAGCGAACACCGGGGAGCTGTTTTTT. Translating it yields CASSSGTANTGELFF.

V and J are TRBV30 and TRBJ1-5, with D possibly TRBD1 on 5 matching bases. The CDR3 is 14 amino acids. V dropped 4 bases and J dropped 6 bases, with 16 bases sitting between them. CDR1 is GTSNPN and CDR2 is SVGIG in the germline V gene (reference sequence). The CDR3 DNA reads as TGTGCCTGGACCGTGGGGGGTCGGGGTCAGCCCCAGCATTTT. It specifies CAWTVGGRGQPQHF.

The chain uses TRBV10-3 and TRBJ2-3; D might be TRBD2 (6 bases). V was trimmed by 6 bases and J by 7 bases, leaving 17 bases between them. The CDR3 sequence is 14 residues long. Germline CDR1 ENHRY, CDR2 SYGVKD. In DNA form, the CDR3 reads TGTGCCATCAGCCTCGGACTGGGGGGTAATACGCAGTATTTT. Amino acids: CAISLGLGGNTQYF.

With regard to this clone: The junction differs from germline at one of its ends, possibly a read error. CDR3: CASSPPGQGNEKLFF. DNA for the CDR3: TGTGCCAGCTCCCCACCGGGACAGGGGAATGAAAAACTGTTTTTT. This chain joins TRBV18 and TRBJ1-4; 10 bases agree with TRBD1. Germline CDR1 is KGHSH and CDR2 is LQKENI. CDR3 length: 15 amino acids.

The V gene is TRBV19, the J gene TRBJ2-7, with TRBD2 identical over 11 bases. The germline V gene encodes CDR1 LNHDA and CDR2 SQIVND (reference sequence). With V trimmed by 5 bases and J by 3 bases, 6 bases remained unmatched. This CDR3 is built from 15 residues. CDR3 residues: CASSVLAGGGYEQYF. Written as DNA, the CDR3 is TGTGCCAGTAGTGTTCTAGCGGGGGGTGGCTACGAGCAGTACTTC.

This sequence joins TRBV30 and TRBJ1-1; D not resolved. Trimming took 2 bases from V and 3 from J, leaving 7 bases between them. The germline V gene has CDR1 GTSNPN and CDR2 SVGIG (reference sequence). The CDR3 runs to 12 residues. CDR3 DNA sequence: TGTGCCTGGAGTCTCGTTCACACTGAAGCTTTCTTT. Translated, it gives CAWSLVHTEAFF.

V is TRBV9 and J is TRBJ2-3, with 7 bases identical to TRBD2. Germline loops: CDR1 SGDLS, CDR2 YYNGEE. Trimming removed 2 bases from V and 3 bases from J; junction bases left unmatched: 3. The length of the CDR3 is 14 residues. CDR3 in DNA: TGTGCCAGCAGCGTCAGAGCGGGGACAGATACGCAGTATTTT. Protein product: CASSVRAGTDTQYF.

This chain links TRBV5-4 with TRBJ1-2; 7 bases fit TRBD1. This CDR3 comprises 13 residues. Germline trimming cut 3 bases from V and 4 bases from J; bases unmatched to any gene: 3. Germline V CDR1 and CDR2: SGHNT, YYREEE (reference sequence). In DNA, the CDR3 is TGTGCCAGCAGCTCGGGACAGTTCTATGGCTACACCTTC. Translating gives CASSSGQFYGYTF.

This clone was picked up one time. The rearrangement links TRBV10-1 to TRBJ2-3, with 7 nucleotides matching TRBD1. J lost 6 bases, V lost 5 bases, and 8 bases had no gene match. The CDR3 consists of 14 residues. The germline V gene has CDR1 WNHNN and CDR2 SYGVQD (reference sequence). CDR3 nucleotides: TGCGCCAGCAGTCCTACAGGGGTGGCGGATACGCAGTATTTT. It translates to CASSPTGVADTQYF.

The chain recombines TRBV27 with TRBJ2-7; 9 nucleotides align to TRBD1. Germline CDR1 is MNHEY and CDR2 is SMNVEV (reference sequence). V trimming: 6 bases; J trimming: 5 bases; junction bases outside the gene matches: 8. This CDR3 has 14 amino acids. The CDR3 nucleotides read TGTGCCAGCAGGGACAGGGGAGGGTCCCACGAGCAGTACTTC. It encodes CASRDRGGSHEQYF.

The CDR3 DNA is TGTGCCTGGAGCCGACTAGCGGGGTGGCAAGAGACCCAGTACTTC. This translates into CAWSRLAGWQETQYF. This chain links TRBV30 with TRBJ2-5, with 11 bases fitting TRBD2. V lost 3 bases and J lost 2; bases outside the gene matches: 5. CDR1 and CDR2 (germline): GTSNPN, SVGIG (reference sequence). The CDR3 has 15 residues.

For this clone: One junction end disagrees with the germline gene, perhaps due to a read error. The rearrangement uses TRBV5-8 and TRBJ2-5; D might be TRBD2 (6 bases). The germline V gene encodes CDR1 SGHTS and CDR2 YDEGEE. This CDR3 spans 14 amino acids. The CDR3 nucleotides read TGTGCCAGCAGCCTAATGATGGGAGGAGAGGCCCAGTACTTC. This gives the protein CASSLMMGGEAQYF.